This record covers a single T cell receptor beta chain. Its target is unknown. The data stem from a study of CD4 T cells in relation to SARS-CoV-2 and coronaviruses. As for the study in general: Convalescent patients were seven or eight males and a few females; two were Hispanic.

Whole-study findings and limits: Crossreactive clones expanded significantly less to SARS-CoV-2 than monoreactive clones.

Sorted naive or memory CD4+ cells met CEF peptides for 9 to 11 days. Trimming at V came to 1 base and at J to 3 bases, leaving 2 bases not matched to a gene. In germline, CDR1 is LGHNA, CDR2 YSLEER. This CDR3 has 15 residues. Naive and memory CD4+ T cells were cultured with CEF, then survey-sequenced. Method: immunoSEQ multiplex PCR; TCRdb's copy keeps in-frame clones and lacks some. The sample carries 38,000 or so clones, over 75% recorded once. The rearrangement uses TRBV4-3 and TRBJ2-1; TRBD2 aligns across 8 bases. This TCR derives from an adult with COVID-19. Sequenced material: memory CD4+ T cells from PBMCs, cultured in vitro. This CDR3 is CASSQGSGIYNEQFF. CDR3 in DNA: TGCGCCAGCAGCCAAGGTAGCGGGATCTACAATGAGCAGTTCTTC.